The clone carrying this TCR beta chain was observed a few times. The data were obtained in a study of blood T cell repertoires in COVID-19. CDR1 is MNHEY, CDR2 SMNVEV, per germline (reference sequence). After removal of 5 bases from V and 15 bases from J, the junction contained 20 bases not matched to a gene. This CDR3 is built from 17 residues. In the source study's methods: Counts of nucleated cells, estimated from reference gene primer amplification, were obtained. The table came from immunoSEQ multiplex PCR; TCRdb's copy has only in-frame clones and leaves some out. The V and J calls and clone size are taken from that table; D and trimming were inferred from the DNA. The sample lists about 200,000 clones, 80% occurring once.

The V gene is TRBV27, the J gene TRBJ2-1, with TRBD1 identical over 12 bases. Sequencing input: peripheral blood. The clonotype was recovered from a woman aged 70 to 79 with acute or convalescent COVID-19. CDR3 sequence (DNA): TGTGCCAGCAGTCGACAGTACGGGACAGGGGGCAATAGGATTCCGTTCTTC. It is translated as CASSRQYGTGGNRIPFF.